This T cell receptor beta chain was recorded in a study of T cells in Graves' hyperthyroidism and ophthalmopathy. The germline gives CDR1 SGHAT, CDR2 FQNNGV. This CDR3 comprises 17 residues. As regards this clonotype: Its antigen remains unidentified. One end of the junction is discordant with germline, which a read error may explain.

The investigators amplified TCR beta CDR3 regions from RNA transcripts. RT-PCR in the first round (using the HTBI primer set) targeted the TCR CDR3. MiXCR, applied by TCRdb to the multiplex PCR reads, yields one record per CDR3 protein. The sample records some 600,000 distinct CDR3 sequences, approximately 15% being singletons. Study-wide findings and caveats: Ophthalmopathy was identified by the model a median about 6.4 months ahead of onset.

Each diagnosis drew on symptoms, thyroxine, TRAb, thyroid ultrasound and orbital computed tomography findings. A sample of blood taken at first hyperthyroidism diagnosis preceded any ophthalmopathy symptoms. The genes are TRBV11-2 and TRBJ2-2, with 7 bases that match TRBD1. The sequenced sample was blood. The sequence came from a young woman with Graves' hyperthyroidism that later progressed to Graves' ophthalmopathy. CDR3 coding DNA: TGTGCCAGCAGCTTCAAACGGACAGGCCAGAACACCGGGGATCTGTTTTTT. Protein: CASSFKRTGQNTGDLFF.